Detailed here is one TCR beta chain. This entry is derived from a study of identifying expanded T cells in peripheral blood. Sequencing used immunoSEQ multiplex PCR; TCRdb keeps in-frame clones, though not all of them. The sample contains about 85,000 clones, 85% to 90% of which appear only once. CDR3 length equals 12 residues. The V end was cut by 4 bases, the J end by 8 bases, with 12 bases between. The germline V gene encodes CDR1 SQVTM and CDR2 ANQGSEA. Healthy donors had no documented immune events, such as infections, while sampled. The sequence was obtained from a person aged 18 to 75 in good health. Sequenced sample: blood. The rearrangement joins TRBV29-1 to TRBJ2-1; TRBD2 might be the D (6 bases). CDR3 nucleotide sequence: TGCAGCGTTGGTCGGGGAGGCGATGAGCAGTTCTTC. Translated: CSVGRGGDEQFF.